This T cell receptor (beta chain) was recovered during a study of cytomegalovirus exposure and HLA in healthy donors. General study results and limits: Despite most TCR sequences being rare, some public TCRs occurred in many donors. In a later analysis, parvovirus B19, influenza, CMV and Epstein-Barr virus appeared linked to several top co-occurrence clusters.

Concerning this clone itself: Its specificity is not known.

The PCR contained 60 Vbeta and 13 Jbeta primers. As originally analysed: A follow-up analysis tallied tens of millions of unique TCR beta chains, roughly 11 million shared. The protocol was immunoSEQ multiplex PCR, while the TCRdb copy is restricted to in-frame clones and leaves out a portion. The DNA gave D and trimming, while V, J and clone size come from that table. Seen here are approximately 210,000 clones, around nine tenths observed once, and the top ten hold approximately 1.7%. Germline V gives CDR1 PRHDT, CDR2 FYEKMQ (reference sequence). J lost 7 bases, V lost 0 bases, and 7 bases had no gene match. The CDR3 has 16 amino acids.

The sequencing input was PBMCs. This receptor was taken from a woman in her late teens or twenties in good health and CMV-seronegative. V is TRBV13 and J is TRBJ1-4, with 8 bases identical to TRBD1. CDR3 in amino acids: CASSLGSTGTGEKLFF. CDR3 nucleotides: TGTGCCAGCAGCTTAGGCTCGACCGGGACAGGTGAAAAACTGTTTTTT. The whole variable domain, filled in from reference TRBV13 and TRBJ1-4, reads AAGVIQSPRHLIKEKRETATLKCYPIPRHDTVYWYQQGPGQDPQFLISFYEKMQSDKGSIPDRFSAQQFSDYHSELNMSSLELGDSALYFCASSLGSTGTGEKLFFGSGTQLSVL.